The 32 T cell receptor beta chains given below trace back to one sample, sequenced in a study of T cells after yellow fever vaccination. TCRdb ran MiXCR on the 5' RACE reads and lists one entry per CDR3 protein. This sample carries about 350,000 distinct CDR3 sequences, roughly 12% of them seen once, and the ten largest clones take roughly 18%. The sequences come from PBMCs, collected on the day of the first yellow fever vaccination. These receptors were collected from a man younger than 35 who received the YFV17D yellow fever vaccine.

This clonotype was seen more than once but under ten times. The chain joins TRBV12-3 or TRBV12-4 to TRBJ2-5; 11 bases fit TRBD2. This CDR3 has 16 residues. The V and J ends lost 6 bases and 5 bases, in that order; junction bases with no gene match: 11. The CDR3 loop reads CASRGETSGVSETQYF. CDR3 coding DNA: TGTGCCAGCAGGGGTGAGACTAGCGGGGTATCGGAGACCCAGTACTTC.

This clonotype was observed at least ten times. The chain combines TRBV7-9 with TRBJ2-1; D gene uncertain. Trimming took 3 bases from V and 3 from J, leaving 9 bases between them. This CDR3 is 14 amino acids long. CDR1 is SEHNR, CDR2 FQNEAQ, per germline (reference sequence). Written as DNA, the CDR3 is TGTGCCAGCAGCTTGATGGGCAACTACAATGAGCAGTTCTTC. Protein product: CASSLMGNYNEQFF.

The rearrangement joins TRBV12-3 or TRBV12-4 to TRBJ1-4; TRBD1 agrees at 9 bases. The CDR3 has 16 amino acids. V lost 3 bases to trimming and J lost 1 base; unmatched junction nucleotides: 3. Here the CDR3 reads CASSFPGQGTNEKLFF. In nucleotides, the CDR3 is TGTGCCAGCAGTTTTCCGGGACAGGGAACTAATGAAAAACTGTTTTTT.

This clonotype was detected a few times. The rearrangement joins TRBV20-1 to TRBJ1-3, with D tentatively TRBD1 (6 bases). Germline values: CDR1 DFQATT, CDR2 SNEGSKA (reference sequence). V was shortened by 4 bases and J by 2 bases, with 12 bases between the two germline ends. The CDR3 is 14 amino acids. The DNA of the CDR3 is TGCAGTGCTAACCTACAGGGACCTGGAAACACCATATATTTT. This encodes CSANLQGPGNTIYF.

The V gene is TRBV6-4, the J gene TRBJ1-1, with D possibly TRBD1 on 6 matching bases. The CDR3 has 13 residues. Trimming cost V 6 bases and J 1 base, with 9 bases left between them. The germline V gene has CDR1 MRHNA and CDR2 SNTAGT. The CDR3 sequence: CASRVGANTEAFF. In DNA, the CDR3 is TGTGCCAGCAGAGTGGGGGCGAACACTGAAGCTTTCTTT.

The CDR3: CASSLGLPYSNQPQHF. The CDR3 DNA sequence: TGTGCCAGCAGCCTCGGTCTGCCGTATAGCAATCAGCCCCAGCATTTT. V and J are TRBV7-3 and TRBJ1-5; D gene unclear. CDR3 size: 16 residues. Germline CDR1 and CDR2: SGHTA and FQGTGA. V lost 5 bases and J lost 0, with 14 bases in between.

The V call is TRBV9, the J call TRBJ2-3, with D unclear. V lost 0 bases, J lost 4 bases, and 9 bases lay in between. Germline V gene sequence: CDR1 SGDLS, CDR2 YYNGEE. CDR3 length: 14 amino acids. The DNA of the CDR3 is TGTGCCAGCAGCGTAGTAGTGGCCGCAGATACGCAGTATTTT. Its protein is CASSVVVAADTQYF.

This clonotype was picked up a small number of times. The chain recombines TRBV4-1 with TRBJ1-5; possibly TRBD1 for D (6 bases). The CDR3 extends over 15 amino acids. V was trimmed by 4 bases and J by 1 base, leaving 11 bases between them. Per the germline V gene, CDR1 is MGHRA and CDR2 is YSYEKL. The CDR3 region has the DNA TGCGCCAGCAGCCCGCGACAGGAGAGCAATCAGCCCCAGCATTTT. Amino acids: CASSPRQESNQPQHF.

This clonotype was detected a few times. The V call is TRBV2, the J call TRBJ2-7; D remains ambiguous. This CDR3 contains 13 residues. The germline V gene has CDR1 SNHLY and CDR2 FYNNEI. The V and J ends lost 8 bases and 0 bases respectively, with 11 bases between them. The CDR3 loop reads CASEREASYEQYV. The CDR3 DNA is TGTGCCAGCGAAAGGGAAGCCTCCTACGAGCAGTACGTC.

This clonotype has ten or more counts. The junction shows a germline mismatch at one end, possibly a read error. The rearrangement uses TRBV5-1 and TRBJ2-1; maybe TRBD1 (6 bases). Per the germline V gene, CDR1 is SGHRS and CDR2 is YFSETQ. The length of the CDR3 is 14 residues. The CDR3 DNA reads as TGTGCCAGCAGCTTAGAAGGGGGATACAATGAGCAGTTCTTC. Its translation is CASSLEGGYNEQFF. Based on the CDR3 plus reference TRBV5-1 and TRBJ2-1, the full variable domain is KAGVTQTPRYLIKTRGQQVTLSCSPISGHRSVSWYQQTPGQGLQFLFEYFSETQRNKGNFPGRFSGRQFSNSRSEMNVSTLELGDSALYLCASSLEGGYNEQFFGPGTRLTVL.

The genes are TRBV6-5 and TRBJ1-1; no reliable D call. Per germline, CDR1 MNHEY and CDR2 SVGAGI. The CDR3 is 13 residues long. Between the trimmed V and J ends, which lost 2 bases and 4 bases, there was a span of 8 bases. The CDR3 DNA sequence: TGTGCCAGCAGTTACGGGTTGGCCACTGAAGCTTTCTTT. Translation gives CASSYGLATEAFF.

This clonotype was seen many times. The chain combines TRBV24-1 with TRBJ2-5, with 8 bases that match TRBD2. Germline V gene lookup returns CDR1 KGHDR and CDR2 SFDVKD. The CDR3 has 13 residues. V shed 7 bases and J 6 bases; nucleotides not matched to a gene: 6. The CDR3 spells CATSDGGAKTQYF. The CDR3, as DNA: TGTGCCACCAGCGACGGGGGGGCCAAGACCCAGTACTTC.

This clonotype was seen a handful of times. J is TRBJ2-3 and V is TRBV5-1; D assignment may be TRBD1 or TRBD2 (5 bases each). This CDR3 contains 16 residues. Germline V gives CDR1 SGHRS, CDR2 YFSETQ. The ends were cut back, 1 base at V and 4 bases at J, with 16 bases in the middle. The CDR3 is CASSLSRQGGPDTQYF. CDR3 DNA: TGCGCCAGCAGCTTGAGTCGGCAGGGCGGGCCAGATACGCAGTATTTT.

This clonotype was detected ten times or more. The chain employs TRBV9 and TRBJ1-1, with 8 bases identical to TRBD1. Unmatched junction bases numbered 12, after V lost 4 bases and J lost 1 base. Germline V gives CDR1 SGDLS, CDR2 YYNGEE. The CDR3 totals 17 residues. This CDR3 reads CASSYRTGPLKNTEAFF. CDR3 DNA: TGTGCCAGCAGCTATCGGACAGGGCCCCTCAAGAACACTGAAGCTTTCTTT.

This clonotype was detected a few times. The chain is built from TRBV5-1 and TRBJ2-3, with no clear D. Looked up from germline, CDR1 is SGHRS and CDR2 is YFSETQ. V was pared by 3 bases and J by 8 bases, with 13 bases between. The CDR3 covers 13 residues. The CDR3 region is CASSSGSSVTQYF. In nucleotides, the CDR3 is TGCGCCAGCAGCTCCGGGTCGAGTGTTACGCAGTATTTT. Supplemented by reference TRBV5-1 and TRBJ2-3, the full variable domain reads KAGVTQTPRYLIKTRGQQVTLSCSPISGHRSVSWYQQTPGQGLQFLFEYFSETQRNKGNFPGRFSGRQFSNSRSEMNVSTLELGDSALYLCASSSGSSVTQYFGPGTRLTVL.

The chain couples TRBV18 to TRBJ2-2, with D maybe TRBD1 (5 bases). The CDR3 totals 18 residues. The ends were cut back, 4 bases at V and 4 bases at J, with 22 bases in the middle. The germline V gene has CDR1 KGHSH and CDR2 LQKENI. The CDR3 region is CASSRQHTGEVSTGELFF. CDR3 DNA sequence: TGTGCCAGCTCACGCCAACACACAGGAGAGGTATCCACCGGGGAGCTGTTTTTT.

This clonotype was observed a few times. This chain uses TRBV20-1 with TRBJ2-7; D tentatively fits TRBD1 or TRBD2 (5 bases each). The V end lost 6 bases, the J end lost 3 bases, and 18 bases lay between the germline ends. The CDR3 runs to 14 residues. Germline lookup yields CDR1 DFQATT and CDR2 SNEGSKA (reference sequence). The CDR3 region has the DNA TGCAGTGCCAGGCCCCGGGACCGAGACTACGAGCAGTACTTC. Encoded protein: CSARPRDRDYEQYF.

The chain recombines TRBV14 with TRBJ1-6, with D maybe TRBD1 (5 bases). This CDR3 has 15 residues. Germline lookup yields CDR1 SGHDN and CDR2 FVKESK. V lost 7 bases and J 8 bases, leaving 18 bases between the germline ends. This chain's CDR3 is CASNLRWGGHSPLHF. Written as DNA, the CDR3 is TGTGCCAGCAACCTAAGGTGGGGGGGACATTCACCCCTCCACTTT. Combining the CDR3 with reference TRBV14 and TRBJ1-6 gives the whole variable domain EAGVTQFPSHSVIEKGQTVTLRCDPISGHDNLYWYRRVMGKEIKFLLHFVKESKQDESGMPNNRFLAERTGGTYSTLKVQPAELEDSGVYFCASNLRWGGHSPLHFGNGTRLTVT.

A few counts support this clonotype. This chain uses TRBV4-3 with TRBJ1-1; D call uncertain. There are 12 residues in the CDR3. V was clipped by 0 bases and J by 5 bases, with 4 bases between them. CDR1 and CDR2 (germline): LGHNA, YSLEER. The CDR3 loop reads CASSQDETEAFF. For the CDR3, the DNA is TGCGCCAGCAGCCAAGATGAAACTGAAGCTTTCTTT.

Only a few counts were recorded for this clonotype. This chain uses TRBV20-1 with TRBJ2-7, with 7 positions matching TRBD1. The CDR3 is 14 residues long. The germline gives CDR1 DFQATT, CDR2 SNEGSKA (reference sequence). The V gene end was trimmed by 6 bases and the J gene end by 0 bases; junction bases not matched to a gene: 8. The CDR3: CSATGTENSYEQYF. The DNA of the CDR3 is TGCAGTGCAACCGGGACAGAAAACTCCTACGAGCAGTACTTC.

The CDR3 DNA is TGTGCCAGCAGCTTAGGCCAGTCTTCTAACTATGGCTACACCTTC. It specifies CASSLGQSSNYGYTF. V is TRBV7-8 and J is TRBJ1-2; D unresolved. V was cut by 1 base and J by 0 bases, with 9 bases left in between. The CDR3 runs 15 residues. Germline assignment: CDR1 SGHVS and CDR2 FQNEAQ. Filled out from reference TRBV7-8 and TRBJ1-2, the complete variable domain reads GAGVSQSPRYKVAKRGQDVALRCDPISGHVSLFWYQQALGQGPEFLTYFQNEAQLDKSGLPSDRFFAERPEGSVSTLKIQRTQQEDSAVYLCASSLGQSSNYGYTFGSGTRLTVV.

A few counts support this clonotype. The chain employs TRBV20-1 and TRBJ2-4; D is unresolved. The CDR3 is made up of 13 amino acids. V dropped 5 bases and J dropped 0 bases, with 8 bases sitting between them. In germline, CDR1 is DFQATT, CDR2 SNEGSKA (reference sequence). The CDR3 DNA reads TGCAGTGCTGACAAAATAGCCAAAAACATTCAGTACTTC. Its protein is CSADKIAKNIQYF.

V is TRBV5-1 and J is TRBJ2-2; 13 bases are a match to TRBD2. Trimming removed 4 bases from V and 6 bases from J; junction bases left unmatched: 9. Per germline, CDR1 SGHRS and CDR2 YFSETQ. The CDR3 has 17 amino acids. CDR3 residues: CASSDRLAGGSAGELFF. The DNA for the CDR3 is TGCGCCAGCAGCGATCGACTAGCGGGGGGATCAGCCGGGGAGCTGTTTTTT.

There are many counts of this clonotype. CDR3 residues: CASSLLDSNQPQHF. CDR3 sequence (DNA): TGTGCCAGCAGTCTCTTAGATAGCAATCAGCCCCAGCATTTT. The chain uses TRBV12-3 or TRBV12-4 and TRBJ1-5; D is undetermined. This CDR3 spans 14 amino acids. The ends were cut back, 5 bases at V and 0 bases at J, with 8 bases in the middle.

The CDR3 spells CASSYSTGPESQYF. The CDR3 nucleotides are TGTGCCAGCAGTTACTCGACAGGACCAGAATCGCAGTATTTT. The rearrangement uses TRBV6-2 or TRBV6-3 and TRBJ2-3; D might be TRBD1 (6 bases). Germline V gene lookup returns CDR1 MNHEY and CDR2 SVGEGT. This CDR3 is built from 14 residues. Trimming removed 0 bases from V and 10 bases from J, with 14 bases in between.

This clonotype was counted only a few times. J is TRBJ1-2 and V is TRBV12-3 or TRBV12-4; D gene unclear. The CDR3 has 12 residues. V was cut by 6 bases and J by 8 bases, with 13 bases left in between. CDR3 protein: CASRGIPEGYTF. The CDR3 DNA sequence: TGTGCCAGCAGAGGAATTCCGGAGGGCTACACCTTC.

The chain carries TRBV6-1 and TRBJ1-2; possibly TRBD1 for D (5 bases). Trimming left V 1 base short and J 1 base short, with 16 bases between. The CDR3 consists of 17 residues. Germline CDR1 is MNHNS and CDR2 is SASEGT. DNA for the CDR3: TGTGCCAGCAGTGAAGGAAGGGGACGGGAGTTTAACTATGGCTACACCTTC. As protein: CASSEGRGREFNYGYTF.

This clonotype showed up just a few times. The chain is built from TRBV27 and TRBJ2-7; a possible D gene is TRBD1 (6 bases). The CDR3 totals 12 residues. With 5 bases removed from V and 6 bases from J, the gap between germline ends came to 11 bases. Germline CDR1 MNHEY, CDR2 SMNVEV (reference sequence). The CDR3 nucleotides read TGTGCCAGCAGTCTATTAGGGGGCGAGCAGTACTTC. Its translation is CASSLLGGEQYF.

The chain recombines TRBV7-2 with TRBJ2-5; 10 nucleotides match TRBD2. Germline CDR1 reads SGHTA; CDR2 reads FQGNSA. V was clipped by 6 bases and J by 3 bases; unmatched bases: 4. The CDR3 has 14 amino acids. The CDR3 region has the DNA TGTGCCAGCAGACTGCTAGCGGGGGAAGAGACCCAGTACTTC. This encodes CASRLLAGEETQYF.

This clonotype was recorded a few times. The chain is built from TRBV19 and TRBJ2-7; 7 positions agree with TRBD2. Germline V gives CDR1 LNHDA, CDR2 SQIVND (reference sequence). Trimming at V came to 9 bases and at J to 4 bases, leaving 9 bases not matched to a gene. The CDR3 contains 13 residues. The CDR3 region has the DNA TGTGCCAGCCGAGAGCGGGGTACTTACGAGCAGTACTTC. Residues: CASRERGTYEQYF.

This clonotype has a handful of counts. This chain joins TRBV6-5 and TRBJ1-5; D is undetermined. There are 15 residues in the CDR3. Germline CDR1 MNHEY, CDR2 SVGAGI. V gave up 0 bases and J gave up 10 bases, with 16 bases separating them. This chain's CDR3 is CASSYSYRGKSPQHF. The CDR3 bases are TGTGCCAGCAGTTACTCGTACCGAGGCAAATCCCCCCAGCATTTT.

This clonotype was seen only a few times. The chain couples TRBV2 to TRBJ2-5, with 12 bases lining up with TRBD2. CDR1 is SNHLY, CDR2 FYNNEI, per germline. Trimming cost V 8 bases and J 3 bases; bases outside gene matches: 7. The CDR3 runs to 15 residues. The CDR3 region is CASGGLAGPEETQYF. The CDR3, as DNA: TGTGCCAGCGGAGGACTAGCGGGACCCGAAGAGACCCAGTACTTC.